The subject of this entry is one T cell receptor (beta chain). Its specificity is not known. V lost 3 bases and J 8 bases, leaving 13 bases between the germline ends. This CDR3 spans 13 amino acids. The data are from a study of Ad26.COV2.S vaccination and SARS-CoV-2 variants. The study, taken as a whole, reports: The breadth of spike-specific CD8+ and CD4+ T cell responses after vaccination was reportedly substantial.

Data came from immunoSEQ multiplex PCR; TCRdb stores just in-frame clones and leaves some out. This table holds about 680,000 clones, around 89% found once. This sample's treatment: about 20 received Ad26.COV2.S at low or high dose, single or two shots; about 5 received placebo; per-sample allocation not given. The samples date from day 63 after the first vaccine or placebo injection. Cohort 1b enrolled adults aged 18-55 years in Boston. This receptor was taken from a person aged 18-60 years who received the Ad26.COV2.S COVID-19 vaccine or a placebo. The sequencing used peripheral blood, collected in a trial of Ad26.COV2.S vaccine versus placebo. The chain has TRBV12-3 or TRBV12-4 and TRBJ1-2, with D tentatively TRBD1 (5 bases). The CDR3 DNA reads TGTGCCAGCAGTTTGCCGGGACCTGGGGGCTACACCTTC. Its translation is CASSLPGPGGYTF.